The clone carrying this TCR beta chain showed up many times. Its antigen is still unknown. The TCR library protocol was used to attach unique molecular identifiers. These identifiers were attached to individual cDNA molecules. TCRdb fed the 5' RACE reads into MiXCR, producing one record per CDR3 protein. The table lists about 67,000 distinct CDR3 sequences, around 10% of them singletons. Germline CDR1 reads SGHVS; CDR2 reads FNYEAQ. Unmatched junction bases numbered 8, after V lost 5 bases and J lost 2 bases. This CDR3 is 15 amino acids long. The source of the sample is a study of early T cells in non-severe SARS-CoV-2 infection. General study results and limits: Matching results from VDJdb favored anti-spike CD8 responses, leaving private and CD4 specificities undetected.

The sequenced sample consisted of whole blood. The clonotype was recovered from an adult who was a healthcare worker with PCR-confirmed SARS-CoV-2 infection or an uninfected control (not recorded which). V usage is TRBV7-6 and J usage is TRBJ1-2; 7 bases agree with TRBD1. The CDR3 loop is CASSQSYRGNYGYTF. The CDR3 bases are TGTGCCAGCAGCCAATCCTACAGGGGAAACTATGGCTACACCTTC.